This T cell receptor beta chain was sequenced during a study of T cell responses to AZD1222 COVID-19 vaccine. Study-level points and caveats: A reported finding is that nearly half of spike-specific TCRs target unmutated variant regions. Baseline testing showed seropositivity in only five or six AZD1222 recipients. CD4 TCRs associated with vaccination spanned spike, dominating at 160-218 and 743-854. Receipt of two AZD1222 doses was followed by a rise in Spike-specific TCR breadth and depth.

Of note for this clone: Its target is not known.

Produced via immunoSEQ multiplex PCR; TCRdb's table is partial and in-frame only. The sample yields over 100,000 clones, 85% to 95% seen once. The CDR3 is 14 residues long. CDR1 LNHNV and CDR2 YYDKDF come from the germline V gene (reference sequence). Deletions cut 0 bases from V and 0 bases from J, with 3 bases between. This chain links TRBV15 with TRBJ1-3; no definite D call. The sample consisted of peripheral blood, taken on day 0 of AZD1222 vaccination. The sequence was collected from an adult in good health. The CDR3: CATSRDTSGNTIYF. The CDR3 DNA reads as TGTGCCACCAGCAGAGATACCTCTGGAAACACCATATATTTT. Filled out from reference TRBV15 and TRBJ1-3, the complete variable domain reads DAMVIQNPRYQVTQFGKPVTLSCSQTLNHNVMYWYQQKSSQAPKLLFHYYDKDFNNEADTPDNFQSRRPNTSFCFLDIRSPGLGDTAMYLCATSRDTSGNTIYFGEGSWLTVV.